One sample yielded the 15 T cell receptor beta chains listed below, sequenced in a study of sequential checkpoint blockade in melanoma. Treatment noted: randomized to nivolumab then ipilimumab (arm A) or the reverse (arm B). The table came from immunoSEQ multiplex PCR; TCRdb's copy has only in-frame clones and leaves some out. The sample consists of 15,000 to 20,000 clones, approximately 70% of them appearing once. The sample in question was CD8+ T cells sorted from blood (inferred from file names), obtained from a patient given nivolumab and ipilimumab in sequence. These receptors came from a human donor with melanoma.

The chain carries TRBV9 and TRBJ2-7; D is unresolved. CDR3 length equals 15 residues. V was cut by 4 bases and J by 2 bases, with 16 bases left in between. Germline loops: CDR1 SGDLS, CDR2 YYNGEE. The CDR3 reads CASSPQEGQTYEQYF. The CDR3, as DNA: TGTGCCAGCAGCCCCCAGGAAGGTCAGACCTACGAGCAGTACTTC.

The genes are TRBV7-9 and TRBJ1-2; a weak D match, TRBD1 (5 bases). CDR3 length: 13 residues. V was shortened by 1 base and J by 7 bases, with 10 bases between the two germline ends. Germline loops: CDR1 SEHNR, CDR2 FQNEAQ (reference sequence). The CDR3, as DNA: TGTGCCAGCAGCTTAGGAGGAGGGGCTGGCTACACCTTC. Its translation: CASSLGGGAGYTF.

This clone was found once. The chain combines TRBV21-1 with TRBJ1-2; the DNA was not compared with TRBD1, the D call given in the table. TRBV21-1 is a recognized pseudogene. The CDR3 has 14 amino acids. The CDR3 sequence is CASSSRDSNYGYTF. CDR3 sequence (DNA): TGTGCCAGCAGCAGCCGGGACAGTAACTATGGCTACACCTTC.

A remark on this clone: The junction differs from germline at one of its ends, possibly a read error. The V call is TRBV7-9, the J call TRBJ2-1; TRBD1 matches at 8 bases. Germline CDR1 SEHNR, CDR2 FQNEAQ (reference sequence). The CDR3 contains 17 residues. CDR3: CASSLVSYRDRKVEQFF. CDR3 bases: TGTGCCAGCAGTTTAGTTTCGTACCGGGACAGGAAGGTTGAGCAGTTCTTC.

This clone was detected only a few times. The DNA for the CDR3 is TGTGCCAGCAGTGTATCTAGCGGGAGTGTGAATGAGCAGTTCTTC. Translating gives CASSVSSGSVNEQFF. The chain couples TRBV2 to TRBJ2-1, with TRBD2 identical over 10 bases. The V segment lost 4 bases and the J segment 7 bases; nucleotides outside the gene matches: 7. The CDR3 runs 15 residues. Germline V gene data show CDR1 as SNHLY and CDR2 as FYNNEI.

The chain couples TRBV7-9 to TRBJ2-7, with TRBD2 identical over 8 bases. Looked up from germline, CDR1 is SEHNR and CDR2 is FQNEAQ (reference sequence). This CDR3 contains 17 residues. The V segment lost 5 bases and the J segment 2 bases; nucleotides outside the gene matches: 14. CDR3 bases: TGTGCCAGCAGCCTACAAACCGGGGGGGCCCCTACCTACGAGCAGTACTTC. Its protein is CASSLQTGGAPTYEQYF.

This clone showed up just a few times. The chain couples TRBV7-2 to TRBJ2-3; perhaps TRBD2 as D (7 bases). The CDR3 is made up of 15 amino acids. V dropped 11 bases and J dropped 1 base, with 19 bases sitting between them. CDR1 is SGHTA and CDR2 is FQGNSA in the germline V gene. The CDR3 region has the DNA TGTGCCGTGGAAGGGGGGGCAGGGCGCACAGATACGCAGTATTTT. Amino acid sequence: CAVEGGAGRTDTQYF.

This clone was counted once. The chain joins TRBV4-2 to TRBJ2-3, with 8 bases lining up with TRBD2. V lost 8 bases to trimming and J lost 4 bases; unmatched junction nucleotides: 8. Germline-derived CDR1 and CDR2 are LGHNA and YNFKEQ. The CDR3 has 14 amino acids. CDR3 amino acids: CASGLALTADTQYF. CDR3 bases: TGTGCCAGCGGACTAGCTCTTACGGCAGATACGCAGTATTTT.

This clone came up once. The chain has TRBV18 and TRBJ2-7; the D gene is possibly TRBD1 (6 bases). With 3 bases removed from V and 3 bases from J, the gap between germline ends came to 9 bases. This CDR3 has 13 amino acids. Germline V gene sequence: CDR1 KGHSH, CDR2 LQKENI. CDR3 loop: CASSPDSLYEQYF. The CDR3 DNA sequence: TGTGCCAGCTCACCGGACAGCCTCTACGAGCAGTACTTC. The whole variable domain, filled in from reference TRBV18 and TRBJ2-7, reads NAGVMQNPRHLVRRRGQEARLRCSPMKGHSHVYWYRQLPEEGLKFMVYLQKENIIDESGMPKERFSAEFPKEGPSILRIQQVVRGDSAAYFCASSPDSLYEQYFGPGTRLTVT.

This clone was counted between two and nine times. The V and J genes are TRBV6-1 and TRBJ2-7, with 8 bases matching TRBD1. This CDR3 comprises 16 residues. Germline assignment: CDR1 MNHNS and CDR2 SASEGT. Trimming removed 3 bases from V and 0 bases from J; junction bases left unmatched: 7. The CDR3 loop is CASSDPNRGSSYEQYF. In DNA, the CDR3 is TGTGCCAGCAGTGATCCAAACAGGGGGAGCTCCTACGAGCAGTACTTC.

This chain's CDR3 is CASRQGAGTEAFF. In DNA, the CDR3 is TGTGCCAGTCGGCAGGGGGCTGGCACTGAAGCTTTCTTT. The V call is TRBV19, the J call TRBJ1-1, with TRBD1 matching 8 bases. V gave up 8 bases and J gave up 4 bases; unmatched junction bases: 6. Looked up from germline, CDR1 is LNHDA and CDR2 is SQIVND (reference sequence). The CDR3 is 13 amino acids.

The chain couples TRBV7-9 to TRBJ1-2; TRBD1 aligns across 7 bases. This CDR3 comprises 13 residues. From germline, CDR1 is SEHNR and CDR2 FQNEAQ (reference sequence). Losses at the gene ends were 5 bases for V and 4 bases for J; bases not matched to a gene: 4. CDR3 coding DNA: TGTGCCAGCAGCCCCCGGGACAGCTATGGCTACACCTTC. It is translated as CASSPRDSYGYTF.

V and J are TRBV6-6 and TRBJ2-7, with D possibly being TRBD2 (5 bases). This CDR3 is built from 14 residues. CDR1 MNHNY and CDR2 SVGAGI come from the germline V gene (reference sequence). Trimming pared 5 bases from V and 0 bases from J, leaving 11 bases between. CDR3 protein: CASSVEAGSYEQYF. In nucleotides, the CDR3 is TGTGCCAGCAGTGTAGAGGCGGGCTCCTACGAGCAGTACTTC.

The CDR3 loop reads CASSQEWTANEQFF. The CDR3 region has the DNA TGTGCCAGCAGCCAAGAGTGGACAGCAAATGAGCAGTTCTTC. The chain employs TRBV4-2 and TRBJ2-1, with D possibly matching TRBD1 (6 bases). The length of the CDR3 is 14 residues. The V gene lost 0 bases and the J gene lost 7 bases, with 10 bases spanning the gap. Germline loops: CDR1 LGHNA, CDR2 YNFKEQ.

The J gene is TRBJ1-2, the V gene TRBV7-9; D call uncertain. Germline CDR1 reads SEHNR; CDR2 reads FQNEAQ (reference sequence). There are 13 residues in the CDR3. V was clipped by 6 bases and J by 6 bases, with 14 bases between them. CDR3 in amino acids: CASRPYGSNGYTF. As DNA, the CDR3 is TGTGCCAGCAGGCCATACGGGTCAAATGGCTACACCTTC.